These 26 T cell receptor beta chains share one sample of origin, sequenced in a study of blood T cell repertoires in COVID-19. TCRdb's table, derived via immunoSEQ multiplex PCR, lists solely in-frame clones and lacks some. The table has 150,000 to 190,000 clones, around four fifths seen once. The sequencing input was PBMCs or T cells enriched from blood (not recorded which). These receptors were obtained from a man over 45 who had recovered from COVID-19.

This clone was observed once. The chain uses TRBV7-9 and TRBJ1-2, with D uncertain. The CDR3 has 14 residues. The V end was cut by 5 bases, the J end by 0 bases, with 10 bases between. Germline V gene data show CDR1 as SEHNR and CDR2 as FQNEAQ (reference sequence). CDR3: CASSQTRTNYGYTF. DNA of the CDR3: TGTGCCAGCAGCCAGACAAGGACTAACTATGGCTACACCTTC.

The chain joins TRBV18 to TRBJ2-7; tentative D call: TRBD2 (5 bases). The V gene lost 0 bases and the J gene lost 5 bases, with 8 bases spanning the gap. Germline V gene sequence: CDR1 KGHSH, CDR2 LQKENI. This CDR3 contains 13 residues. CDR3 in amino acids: CASSPPPGNEQYF. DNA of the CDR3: TGTGCCAGCTCACCACCGCCGGGGAACGAGCAGTACTTC.

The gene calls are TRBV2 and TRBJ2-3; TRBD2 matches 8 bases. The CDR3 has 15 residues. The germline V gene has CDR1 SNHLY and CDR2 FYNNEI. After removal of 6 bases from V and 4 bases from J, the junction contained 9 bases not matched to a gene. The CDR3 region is CASRSGGPRADTQYF. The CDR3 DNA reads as TGTGCCAGCAGATCGGGGGGGCCTAGGGCAGATACGCAGTATTTT.

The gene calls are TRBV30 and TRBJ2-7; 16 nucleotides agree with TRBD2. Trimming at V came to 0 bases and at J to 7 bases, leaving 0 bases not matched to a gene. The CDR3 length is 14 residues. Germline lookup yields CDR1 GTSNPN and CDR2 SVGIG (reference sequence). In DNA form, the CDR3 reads TGTGCCTGGAGTGTGGGACTAGCGGGGGGGGAGCAGTACTTC. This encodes CAWSVGLAGGEQYF.

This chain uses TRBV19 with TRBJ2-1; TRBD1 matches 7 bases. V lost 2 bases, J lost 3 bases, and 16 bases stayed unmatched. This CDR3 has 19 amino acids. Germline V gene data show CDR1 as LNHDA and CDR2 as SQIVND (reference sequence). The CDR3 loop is CASSINIYGVRDSYNEQFF. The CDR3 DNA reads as TGTGCCAGTAGTATAAATATATACGGAGTCAGGGACAGCTACAATGAGCAGTTCTTC.

The CDR3 region has the DNA TGTGCCACCAGTGACCGCCGGGACAGGGGGCGTAATACGCAGTATTTT. This translates into CATSDRRDRGRNTQYF. The J gene is TRBJ2-3, the V gene TRBV24-1; TRBD1 matches 12 bases. The CDR3 consists of 16 residues. The germline gives CDR1 KGHDR, CDR2 SFDVKD. The V and J ends lost 4 bases and 7 bases, in that order; junction bases with no gene match: 8.

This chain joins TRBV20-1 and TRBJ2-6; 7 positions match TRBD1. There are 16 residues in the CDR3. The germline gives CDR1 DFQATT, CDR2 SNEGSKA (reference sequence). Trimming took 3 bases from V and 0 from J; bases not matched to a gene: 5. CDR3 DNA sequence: TGCAGTGCTAGTGGGGACAGAACCTCTGGGGCCAACGTCCTGACTTTC. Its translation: CSASGDRTSGANVLTF.

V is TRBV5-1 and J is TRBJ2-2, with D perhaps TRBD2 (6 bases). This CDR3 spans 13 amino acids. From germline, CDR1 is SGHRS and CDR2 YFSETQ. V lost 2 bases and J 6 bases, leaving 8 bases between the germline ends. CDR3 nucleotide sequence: TGCGCCAGCAGCTTTGGCGGGGCCGGGGAGCTGTTTTTT. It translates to CASSFGGAGELFF.

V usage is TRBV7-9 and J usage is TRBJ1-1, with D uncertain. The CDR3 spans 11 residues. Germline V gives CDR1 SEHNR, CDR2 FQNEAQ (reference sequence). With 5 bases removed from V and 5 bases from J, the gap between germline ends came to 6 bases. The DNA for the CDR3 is TGTGCCAGCAGCGGCACGACTGAAGCTTTCTTT. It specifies CASSGTTEAFF. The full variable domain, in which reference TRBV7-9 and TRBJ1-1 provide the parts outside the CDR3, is DTGVSQNPRHKITKRGQNVTFRCDPISEHNRLYWYRQTLGQGPEFLTYFQNEAQLEKSRLLSDRFSAERPKGSFSTLEIQRTEQGDSAMYLCASSGTTEAFFGQGTRLTVV.

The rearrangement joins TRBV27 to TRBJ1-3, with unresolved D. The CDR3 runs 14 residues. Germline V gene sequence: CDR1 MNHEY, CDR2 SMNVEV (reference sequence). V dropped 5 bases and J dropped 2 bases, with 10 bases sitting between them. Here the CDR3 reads CASSPLGTGNTIYF. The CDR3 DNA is TGTGCCAGCAGTCCCCTGGGCACTGGAAACACCATATATTTT.

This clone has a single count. The CDR3 here is CASSQVRLAGQETQYF. Here the CDR3 DNA reads TGTGCCAGCAGCCAAGTAAGATTAGCGGGGCAAGAGACCCAGTACTTC. The gene calls are TRBV3-1 (or the pseudogene TRBV3-2) and TRBJ2-5; 8 bases line up with TRBD2. With 1 base clipped from V and 2 bases from J, the junction kept 6 bases outside the gene matches. The CDR3 extends over 16 amino acids. The V gene's germline CDR1 is LGHDT and CDR2 YNNKEL (reference sequence).

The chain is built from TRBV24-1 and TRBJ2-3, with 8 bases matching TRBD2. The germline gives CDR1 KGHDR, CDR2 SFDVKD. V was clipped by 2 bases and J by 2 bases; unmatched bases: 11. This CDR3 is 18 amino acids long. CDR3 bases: TGTGCCACCAGTGATTGGACTAGCCGACCTTTTCTCACAGATACGCAGTATTTT. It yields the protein CATSDWTSRPFLTDTQYF.

This CDR3 is CASSRGQLYGYTF. DNA of the CDR3: TGTGCCAGCAGCCGTGGACAGTTGTATGGCTACACCTTC. The chain combines TRBV7-9 with TRBJ1-2; possible D gene TRBD1, 6 bases. This CDR3 is 13 amino acids long. Trimming cost V 5 bases and J 5 bases, with 12 bases left between them. The germline gives CDR1 SEHNR, CDR2 FQNEAQ (reference sequence).

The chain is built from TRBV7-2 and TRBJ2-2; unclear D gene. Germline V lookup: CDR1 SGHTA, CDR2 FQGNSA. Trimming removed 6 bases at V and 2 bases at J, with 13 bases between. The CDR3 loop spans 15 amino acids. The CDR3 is CASRPRDLNTGELFF. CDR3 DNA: TGTGCCAGCAGGCCGCGAGATCTAAACACCGGGGAGCTGTTTTTT.

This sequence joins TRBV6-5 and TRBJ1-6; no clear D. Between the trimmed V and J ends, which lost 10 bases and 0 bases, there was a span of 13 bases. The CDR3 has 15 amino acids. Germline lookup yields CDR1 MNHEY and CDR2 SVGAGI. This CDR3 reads CATLERSSYNSPLHF. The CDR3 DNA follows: TGTGCCACCCTCGAACGGAGCTCCTATAATTCACCCCTCCACTTT.

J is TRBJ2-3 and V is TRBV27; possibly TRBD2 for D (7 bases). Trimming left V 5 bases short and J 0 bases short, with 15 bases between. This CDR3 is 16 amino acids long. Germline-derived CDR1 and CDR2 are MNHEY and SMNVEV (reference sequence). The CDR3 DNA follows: TGTGCCAGCAGTCGGGGGGCGACTTCTAGCACAGATACGCAGTATTTT. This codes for CASSRGATSSTDTQYF.

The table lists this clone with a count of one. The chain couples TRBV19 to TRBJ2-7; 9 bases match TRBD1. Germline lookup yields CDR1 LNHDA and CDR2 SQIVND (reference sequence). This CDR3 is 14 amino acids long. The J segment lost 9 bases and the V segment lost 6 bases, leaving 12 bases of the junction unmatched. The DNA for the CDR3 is TGTGCCAGTAGCAATCAGGGACAGGGCGCGCGGCAGTACTTC. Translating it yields CASSNQGQGARQYF.

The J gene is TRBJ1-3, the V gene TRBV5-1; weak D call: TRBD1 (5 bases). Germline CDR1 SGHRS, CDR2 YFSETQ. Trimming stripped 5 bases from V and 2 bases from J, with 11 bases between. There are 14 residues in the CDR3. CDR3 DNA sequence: TGCGCCAGCAGTGGAGGGGCGGCTGGAAACACCATATATTTT. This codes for CASSGGAAGNTIYF.

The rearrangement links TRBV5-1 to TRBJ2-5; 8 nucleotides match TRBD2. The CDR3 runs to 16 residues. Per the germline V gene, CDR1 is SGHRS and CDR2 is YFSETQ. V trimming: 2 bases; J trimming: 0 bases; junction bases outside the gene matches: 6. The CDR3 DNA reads TGCGCCAGCAGCTTAACGGCTAGCGGGCACCAAGAGACCCAGTACTTC. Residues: CASSLTASGHQETQYF.

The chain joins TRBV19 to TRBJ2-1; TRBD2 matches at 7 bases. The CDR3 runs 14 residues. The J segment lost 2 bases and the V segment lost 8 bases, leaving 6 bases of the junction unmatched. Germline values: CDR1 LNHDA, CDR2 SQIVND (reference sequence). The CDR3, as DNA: TGTGCCAGTGCGAGCGGGGCCACCTACAATGAGCAGTTCTTC. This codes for CASASGATYNEQFF.

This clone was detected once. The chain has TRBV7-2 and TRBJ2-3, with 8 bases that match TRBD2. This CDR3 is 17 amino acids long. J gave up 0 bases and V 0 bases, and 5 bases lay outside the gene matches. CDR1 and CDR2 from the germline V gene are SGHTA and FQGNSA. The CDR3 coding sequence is TGTGCCAGCAGCTTAGCGCCGCCTAGCGGGAGCACAGATACGCAGTATTTT. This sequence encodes CASSLAPPSGSTDTQYF. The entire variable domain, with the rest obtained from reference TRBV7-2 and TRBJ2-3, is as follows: GAGVSQSPSNKVTEKGKDVELRCDPISGHTALYWYRQSLGQGLEFLIYFQGNSAPDKSGLPSDRFSAERTGGSVSTLTIQRTQQEDSAVYLCASSLAPPSGSTDTQYFGPGTRLTVL.

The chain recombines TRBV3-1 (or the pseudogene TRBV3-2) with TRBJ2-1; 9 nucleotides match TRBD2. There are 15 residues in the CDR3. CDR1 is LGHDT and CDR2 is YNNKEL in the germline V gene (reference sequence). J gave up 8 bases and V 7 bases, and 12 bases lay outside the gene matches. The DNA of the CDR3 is TGTGCCAGCAAAGAGCGGGGGGCGGGAAGGGATGAGCAGTTCTTC. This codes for CASKERGAGRDEQFF.

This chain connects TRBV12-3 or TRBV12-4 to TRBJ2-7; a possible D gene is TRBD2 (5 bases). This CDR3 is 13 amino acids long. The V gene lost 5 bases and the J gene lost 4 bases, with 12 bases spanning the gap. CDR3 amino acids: CASSTNGLYEQYF. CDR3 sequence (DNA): TGTGCCAGCAGTACTAATGGACTTTACGAGCAGTACTTC.

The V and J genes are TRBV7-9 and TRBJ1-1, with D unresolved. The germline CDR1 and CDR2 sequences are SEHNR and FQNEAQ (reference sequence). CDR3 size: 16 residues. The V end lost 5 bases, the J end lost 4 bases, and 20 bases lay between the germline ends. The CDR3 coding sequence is TGTGCCAGCAGCCCCCTCCGGGATCCACTGGGCACTGAAGCTTTCTTT. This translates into CASSPLRDPLGTEAFF.

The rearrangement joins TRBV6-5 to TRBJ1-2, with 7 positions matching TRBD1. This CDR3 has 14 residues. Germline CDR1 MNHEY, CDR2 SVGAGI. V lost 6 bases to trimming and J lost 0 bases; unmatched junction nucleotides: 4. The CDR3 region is CASRAGTANYGYTF. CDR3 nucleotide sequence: TGTGCCAGCAGAGCTGGGACAGCTAACTATGGCTACACCTTC.

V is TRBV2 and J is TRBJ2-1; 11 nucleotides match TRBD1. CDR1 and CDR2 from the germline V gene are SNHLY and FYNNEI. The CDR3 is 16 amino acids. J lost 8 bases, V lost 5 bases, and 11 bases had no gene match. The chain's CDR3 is CASSLTGTGGGDEQFF. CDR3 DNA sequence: TGTGCCAGCAGTCTTACCGGGACAGGGGGAGGGGATGAGCAGTTCTTC.